One sample yielded the 22 T cell receptor beta chains listed below, sequenced in a study of T cells in Graves' hyperthyroidism and ophthalmopathy. RNA transcripts served as the template for amplifying TCR beta CDR3 regions. In the first-round RT-PCR of the TCR CDR3, the HTBI primer set was used. MiXCR, run by TCRdb on the multiplex PCR reads, gives a single entry per CDR3 protein. The table includes more than 350,000 distinct CDR3 sequences, more than 12% detected once. The sequencing sample was made of blood. Receptors originate from a woman aged 30 to 39 with Graves' ophthalmopathy.

Comments on this clonotype: No conserved phenylalanine or tryptophan ends this CDR3, so it is likely a read error. This chain links TRBV2 with TRBJ1-2, with TRBD1 matching 9 bases. There are 14 residues in the CDR3. V dropped 1 base and J dropped 6; count of bases not matched to a gene: 3. Germline V gene sequence: CDR1 SNHLY, CDR2 FYNNEI. The CDR3 coding sequence is TGTGCCAGCAGTGAAGGTGACAGGGGGAATGGCTACACCCTC. This sequence encodes CASSEGDRGNGYTL.

Many counts were recorded for this clonotype. The J gene is TRBJ1-4, the V gene TRBV5-1; tentatively, D is TRBD1 (5 bases). The CDR3 covers 15 residues. Germline V CDR1 and CDR2: SGHRS, YFSETQ. V gave up 0 bases and J gave up 8 bases, with 14 bases separating them. CDR3 protein: CASSLGAGAEEKLFF. CDR3 nucleotide sequence: TGCGCCAGCAGCTTGGGGGCCGGGGCCGAGGAAAAACTGTTTTTT.

Many counts were recorded for this clonotype. This chain links TRBV20-1 with TRBJ2-1; 7 bases fit TRBD1. From germline, CDR1 is DFQATT and CDR2 SNEGSKA (reference sequence). With V trimmed by 4 bases and J by 7 bases, 1 base remained unmatched. This CDR3 contains 11 residues. CDR3 DNA sequence: TGCAGTGCTACGGACAGGAATGAGCAGTTCTTC. Translating gives CSATDRNEQFF.

This clonotype has ten or more counts. The chain couples TRBV20-1 to TRBJ2-1; TRBD1 might be the D (5 bases). Trimming removed 4 bases at V and 10 bases at J, with 23 bases between. Per germline, CDR1 DFQATT and CDR2 SNEGSKA (reference sequence). The CDR3 has 15 residues. The CDR3 reads CSAKTSPHSRQEQFF. CDR3 bases: TGCAGTGCTAAGACCTCCCCCCACTCCCGACAGGAGCAGTTCTTC.

This clonotype was picked up many times. Compared with germline, one end of the junction differs, possibly owing to a read error. The CDR3 spells CASSMTSAGELFF. Written as DNA, the CDR3 is TGTGCTAGCAGCATGACTAGCGCCGGGGAGCTGTTTTTT. The V gene is TRBV7-7, the J gene TRBJ2-2; 8 nucleotides match TRBD2. Germline V gene data show CDR1 as SSHAT and CDR2 as FNYEAQ (reference sequence). CDR3 length: 13 amino acids.

On this clonotype: At one end, the junction sequence differs from germline, possibly due to a read error. V usage is TRBV28 and J usage is TRBJ1-6; TRBD1 matches 7 bases. The CDR3 sequence is 16 residues long. Germline CDR1 is MDHEN and CDR2 is SYDVKM. CDR3 nucleotide sequence: TGTGCCAGCACTTTAGCCCTTACAGGGGCTAATTCACCCCTCCACTTT. Its protein product is CASTLALTGANSPLHF.

This clonotype appeared a few times. The CDR3 DNA follows: TGTGCCAGCACCCGCGCACAGGGGCACACTGAAGCTTTCTTT. Its translation is CASTRAQGHTEAFF. V usage is TRBV14 and J usage is TRBJ1-1; 7 bases are shared with TRBD1. The V segment lost 7 bases and the J segment 3 bases; nucleotides outside the gene matches: 8. Per the germline V gene, CDR1 is SGHDN and CDR2 is FVKESK. The CDR3 contains 14 residues.

This clonotype appeared many times. The chain has TRBV20-1 and TRBJ2-1; TRBD2 matches 9 bases. This CDR3 has 15 amino acids. Germline V gene data show CDR1 as DFQATT and CDR2 as SNEGSKA (reference sequence). Unmatched junction bases numbered 7, after V lost 5 bases and J lost 2 bases. The CDR3 loop is CSARRAGGPYNEQFF. The CDR3 region has the DNA TGCAGTGCTCGCAGGGCGGGGGGGCCCTACAATGAGCAGTTCTTC.

This clonotype was counted only a few times. The rearrangement links TRBV3-1 to TRBJ2-7; D uncertain. Germline V gives CDR1 LGHDT, CDR2 YNNKEL (reference sequence). The CDR3 length is 14 residues. The V and J ends lost 4 bases and 3 bases respectively, with 13 bases between them. The CDR3 here is CASSPFSGGYEQYF. CDR3 in DNA: TGTGCCAGCAGCCCCTTCTCGGGCGGCTACGAGCAGTACTTC.

J is TRBJ1-5 and V is TRBV20-1, with TRBD1 matching over 12 bases. In germline, CDR1 is DFQATT, CDR2 SNEGSKA (reference sequence). V gave up 2 bases and J gave up 6 bases; unmatched junction bases: 11. The CDR3 contains 17 residues. CDR3 in DNA: TGCAGTGCTAGAAGAGGGACAGGGGGCATCTTCGGTCAGCCCCAGCATTTT. Translated, it gives CSARRGTGGIFGQPQHF.

The chain couples TRBV27 to TRBJ1-2; D remains unclear. Germline CDR1 and CDR2: MNHEY and SMNVEV (reference sequence). V was trimmed by 6 bases and J by 4 bases, leaving 9 bases between them. The CDR3 runs 12 residues. In DNA form, the CDR3 reads TGTGCCAGCAGCCACAGCCCCTATGGCTACACCTTC. Its translation: CASSHSPYGYTF.

The sample holds many counts of this clonotype. The chain couples TRBV2 to TRBJ2-2; possible D gene TRBD1, 5 bases. V gave up 6 bases and J gave up 5 bases, with 10 bases separating them. CDR3 size: 13 residues. The germline V gene has CDR1 SNHLY and CDR2 FYNNEI. The CDR3 loop is CASRGLKTGELFF. The CDR3 DNA reads as TGTGCCAGCAGGGGGCTAAAAACCGGGGAGCTGTTTTTT.

This clonotype has a count of ten or more. The J gene is TRBJ2-3, the V gene TRBV11-2; D might be TRBD2 (7 bases). V was shortened by 2 bases and J by 0 bases, with 12 bases between the two germline ends. CDR1 SGHAT and CDR2 FQNNGV come from the germline V gene. There are 16 residues in the CDR3. CDR3 DNA: TGTGCCAGCAGCTTACTGCGGGGGCGAAGCACAGATACGCAGTATTTT. Translated: CASSLLRGRSTDTQYF.

V usage is TRBV7-2 and J usage is TRBJ1-1; maybe TRBD1 (5 bases). The CDR3 spans 11 residues. Trimming removed 1 base from V and 11 bases from J, with 8 bases in between. Germline loops: CDR1 SGHTA, CDR2 FQGNSA. CDR3 DNA: TGTGCCAGCAGCTTAGGGGGCGTGGCTTTCTTT. Protein sequence: CASSLGGVAFF.

This sequence joins TRBV15 and TRBJ1-2; D might be TRBD1 (5 bases). The V end lost 5 bases, the J end lost 6 bases, and 13 bases lay between the germline ends. The CDR3 is 13 amino acids. CDR1 is LNHNV and CDR2 is YYDKDF in the germline V gene (reference sequence). CDR3 in amino acids: CATSPNGADGYTF. As DNA, the CDR3 is TGTGCCACCAGCCCTAACGGGGCAGATGGCTACACCTTC.

This clonotype was observed a few times. V gene TRBV5-8 combines with J gene TRBJ1-5; 7 positions agree with TRBD1. V trimming: 4 bases; J trimming: 0 bases; junction bases outside the gene matches: 10. The CDR3 extends over 17 amino acids. Looked up from germline, CDR1 is SGHTS and CDR2 is YDEGEE. The CDR3 coding sequence is TGTGCCAGCAGCCATACAGGGGCCGGCTATAGCAATCAGCCCCAGCATTTT. Translating gives CASSHTGAGYSNQPQHF. Looking up the rest from reference TRBV5-8 and TRBJ1-5 gives the full variable domain: EAGVTQSPTHLIKTRGQQATLRCSPISGHTSVYWYQQALGLGLQFLLWYDEGEERNRGNFPPRFSGRQFPNYSSELNVNALELEDSALYLCASSHTGAGYSNQPQHFGDGTRLSIL.

This chain links TRBV5-5 with TRBJ2-3; weak D call: TRBD2 (6 bases). CDR3 size: 15 residues. Trimming took off 0 bases at V and 1 base at J, with 9 bases between the two ends. Germline loops: CDR1 SGHKS, CDR2 YYEKEE (reference sequence). CDR3 DNA: TGTGCCAGCAGCTTGGCGGGGGAGGGCACAGATACGCAGTATTTT. This translates into CASSLAGEGTDTQYF.

This clonotype appeared many times. The chain employs TRBV6-5 and TRBJ2-5, with a tentative D call TRBD1 (6 bases). In germline, CDR1 is MNHEY, CDR2 SVGAGI. The CDR3 consists of 13 residues. The V end was cut by 6 bases, the J end by 2 bases, with 10 bases between. The CDR3 is CASSYGQQETQYF. The CDR3 DNA sequence: TGTGCCAGCAGCTATGGACAGCAAGAGACCCAGTACTTC.

This clonotype occurred a few times. The rearrangement joins TRBV2 to TRBJ1-2, with TRBD1 as a possible D gene (6 bases). This CDR3 has 15 residues. Germline V gives CDR1 SNHLY, CDR2 FYNNEI. V gave up 6 bases and J gave up 6 bases, with 20 bases separating them. The CDR3 sequence: CASSADGGRADGYTF. CDR3 in DNA: TGTGCCAGCAGCGCTGACGGGGGGCGAGCTGATGGCTACACCTTC.

J is TRBJ2-5 and V is TRBV20-1; 15 nucleotides match TRBD2. CDR3 length: 21 amino acids. From germline, CDR1 is DFQATT and CDR2 SNEGSKA (reference sequence). Trimming at V came to 0 bases and at J to 1 base, leaving 15 bases not matched to a gene. The CDR3 region is CSARDPLLGLAGGRLQETQYF. In DNA form, the CDR3 reads TGCAGTGCTAGAGACCCTCTATTGGGACTAGCGGGGGGTCGACTCCAAGAGACCCAGTACTTC.

This clonotype was seen only once. One end of the junction does not line up with germline, which may come from a read error. The J gene is TRBJ2-7, the V gene TRBV3-1, with 10 bases that match TRBD1. The CDR3 length is 15 residues. The V gene's germline CDR1 is LGHDT and CDR2 YNNKEL (reference sequence). CDR3 DNA: TGTGCCAGCAGCTTATCCGGGACAGGGGACTACGGGCAGTACTTC. It codes for CASSLSGTGDYGQYF.

This clonotype was observed many times. One end of the junction varies from germline; a read error may be responsible. This sequence joins TRBV28 and TRBJ1-5; D call uncertain. From germline, CDR1 is MDHEN and CDR2 SYDVKM. The CDR3 covers 13 residues. CDR3 residues: CASSLLGNRPQHF. The CDR3 DNA follows: TGTGCCAGCAGTTTACTGGGGAATCGGCCCCAGCATTTT.